Below, 16 T cell receptor beta chains from the same sample are listed, as sequenced in a study of blood T cells in healthy people across ages. The second PCR ran about 6 to 12 cycles with a sample-barcoded 5' primer and J-beta primers. TCRdb analysed the 5' RACE reads with MiXCR anew, one entry per CDR3 protein. The sample has about 1.8 million distinct CDR3 sequences; just under 50% are singletons. Sequenced: blood. These receptors were taken from a middle-aged woman in good health.

This clonotype was seen once. This chain joins TRBV5-5 and TRBJ1-1, with D tentatively TRBD1 (5 bases). CDR1 and CDR2 (germline): SGHKS, YYEKEE (reference sequence). The V end was cut by 0 bases, the J end by 6 bases, with 12 bases between. CDR3 size: 14 residues. DNA of the CDR3: TGTGCCAGCAGCTTGGGGGGGAGTTTTCCTGAAGCTTTCTTT. It codes for CASSLGGSFPEAFF.

This chain joins TRBV2 and TRBJ2-5; perhaps TRBD2 as D (5 bases). Trimming shortened V by 6 bases and J by 9 bases, and 20 bases separated the two germline ends. This CDR3 region has 14 residues. Germline V gives CDR1 SNHLY, CDR2 FYNNEI. CDR3 DNA: TGTGCCAGCAGCGAAACAAGCTCTGCGGAGGCCCAGTACTTC. This codes for CASSETSSAEAQYF.

This chain joins TRBV28 and TRBJ2-5; D ambiguous. The CDR3 extends over 16 amino acids. Germline V gene lookup returns CDR1 MDHEN and CDR2 SYDVKM. V was pared by 2 bases and J by 4 bases, with 17 bases between. The CDR3 loop is CASSLEEGQVRETQYF. DNA for the CDR3: TGTGCCAGCAGTTTAGAGGAAGGTCAAGTCAGAGAGACCCAGTACTTC.

The rearrangement links TRBV6-6 to TRBJ1-6, with a possible D match to TRBD1 (5 bases). The CDR3 has 13 residues. Deletions cut 9 bases from V and 7 bases from J, with 13 bases between. CDR1 MNHNY and CDR2 SVGAGI come from the germline V gene (reference sequence). For the CDR3, the DNA is TGTGCCAGTGTGACAAGGGGAAATTCACCCCTCCACTTT. Residues: CASVTRGNSPLHF.

This clonotype was detected a few times. The chain is built from TRBV27 and TRBJ2-3; 10 bases are a match to TRBD1. The CDR3 runs 16 residues. Germline V gives CDR1 MNHEY, CDR2 SMNVEV (reference sequence). Germline trimming cut 4 bases from V and 2 bases from J; bases unmatched to any gene: 6. The CDR3 DNA reads as TGTGCCAGCAGTTCCGACAGGGGGCTCATCACAGATACGCAGTATTTT. Translation: CASSSDRGLITDTQYF.

The table lists this clonotype with a few counts. This sequence joins TRBV6-5 and TRBJ2-3; 7 bases match TRBD2. This CDR3 spans 13 amino acids. CDR1 is MNHEY, CDR2 SVGAGI, per germline. The junction had 5 bases not matched to a gene; V was cut back by 11 bases and J by 0 bases. In DNA form, the CDR3 reads TGTGCCGTGGGGGGGATCAGCACAGATACGCAGTATTTT. It encodes CAVGGISTDTQYF.

The V call is TRBV9, the J call TRBJ1-6, with D perhaps TRBD1 (5 bases). CDR3 length: 14 amino acids. V lost 0 bases and J lost 7, with 8 bases in between. The germline CDR1 and CDR2 sequences are SGDLS and YYNGEE. CDR3: CASSVAGANSPLHF. The CDR3 nucleotides read TGTGCCAGCAGCGTAGCTGGGGCGAATTCACCCCTCCACTTT.

This chain uses TRBV7-9 with TRBJ2-2; D assignment may be TRBD1 or TRBD2 (5 bases each). Germline CDR1 reads SEHNR; CDR2 reads FQNEAQ (reference sequence). The CDR3 is 16 residues long. Trimming shortened V by 5 bases and J by 0 bases, and 13 bases separated the two germline ends. The CDR3: CASSRRDGANTGELFF. The CDR3 region has the DNA TGTGCCAGCAGCCGCCGGGACGGCGCGAACACCGGGGAGCTGTTTTTT.

CDR3 region: CASSLEYGQGITEAFF. The DNA for the CDR3 is TGTGCCAGCAGTTTGGAATACGGACAGGGTATCACTGAAGCTTTCTTT. The rearrangement uses TRBV28 and TRBJ1-1; 8 bases are shared with TRBD1. Germline V gives CDR1 MDHEN, CDR2 SYDVKM. V shed 3 bases and J 4 bases; nucleotides not matched to a gene: 10. The CDR3 is made up of 16 amino acids.

This chain uses TRBV2 with TRBJ1-2; 7 bases fit TRBD1. Germline CDR1 reads SNHLY; CDR2 reads FYNNEI. The CDR3 is made up of 15 amino acids. The ends lost 3 bases at V and 1 base at J; junction bases unmatched: 5. CDR3 loop: CASSEWTGVNYGYTF. The CDR3 DNA sequence: TGTGCCAGCAGTGAGTGGACAGGAGTTAACTATGGCTACACCTTC.

The V call is TRBV6-6, the J call TRBJ2-1, with a tentative D call TRBD1 (5 bases). This CDR3 region has 12 residues. V was clipped by 5 bases and J by 5 bases, with 7 bases between them. Germline V lookup: CDR1 MNHNY, CDR2 SVGAGI (reference sequence). CDR3 in DNA: TGTGCCAGCAGTCGGACACACAATGAGCAGTTCTTC. Amino acids: CASSRTHNEQFF.

The gene calls are TRBV6-5 and TRBJ2-3; D may be TRBD1 (6 bases). Trimming removed 5 bases from V and 5 bases from J, with 11 bases in between. The CDR3 runs 13 residues. Germline V gives CDR1 MNHEY, CDR2 SVGAGI. In DNA, the CDR3 is TGTGCCAGCAGTCAACACAGGGAAGATACGCAGTATTTT. It codes for CASSQHREDTQYF.

V gene TRBV4-2 combines with J gene TRBJ1-6, with 9 bases identical to TRBD1. The CDR3 is 17 residues long. Per the germline V gene, CDR1 is LGHNA and CDR2 is YNFKEQ. Trimming took 1 base from V and 10 from J; bases not matched to a gene: 11. The CDR3 sequence is CASSQVPSGTGRSPLHF. CDR3 DNA sequence: TGTGCCAGCAGCCAAGTTCCTTCCGGGACAGGGAGATCACCCCTCCACTTT.

V gene TRBV6-2 or TRBV6-3 combines with J gene TRBJ2-7; 11 nucleotides match TRBD2. The J segment lost 7 bases and the V segment lost 2 bases, leaving 13 bases of the junction unmatched. Germline lookup yields CDR1 MNHEY and CDR2 SVGEGT. The CDR3 totals 17 residues. The CDR3 spells CASSYLTSGERGGEQYF. The CDR3 region has the DNA TGTGCCAGCAGTTACCTGACTAGCGGGGAGAGAGGAGGAGAGCAGTACTTC.

The chain employs TRBV7-8 and TRBJ1-2; 7 bases fit TRBD1. The CDR3 is 17 residues long. V dropped 0 bases and J dropped 5; count of bases not matched to a gene: 12. CDR1 SGHVS and CDR2 FQNEAQ come from the germline V gene. In DNA form, the CDR3 reads TGTGCCAGCAGCTTAGCGGCTCCGGGACAGAGCTCTTATGGCTACACCTTC. Translated: CASSLAAPGQSSYGYTF.

This clonotype was seen more than once but under ten times. The CDR3 spells CASSGTSGLETQYF. CDR3 bases: TGTGCCAGCAGCGGGACTAGCGGGCTGGAGACCCAGTACTTC. The chain employs TRBV9 and TRBJ2-5, with TRBD2 matching 11 bases. Trimming at V came to 3 bases and at J to 5 bases, leaving 3 bases not matched to a gene. The CDR3 has 14 residues. Per germline, CDR1 SGDLS and CDR2 YYNGEE. Full variable domain (outside the CDR3, taken from reference TRBV9 and TRBJ2-5): DSGVTQTPKHLITATGQRVTLRCSPRSGDLSVYWYQQSLDQGLQFLIQYYNGEERAKGNILERFSAQQFPDLHSELNLSSLELGDSALYFCASSGTSGLETQYFGPGTRLLVL.